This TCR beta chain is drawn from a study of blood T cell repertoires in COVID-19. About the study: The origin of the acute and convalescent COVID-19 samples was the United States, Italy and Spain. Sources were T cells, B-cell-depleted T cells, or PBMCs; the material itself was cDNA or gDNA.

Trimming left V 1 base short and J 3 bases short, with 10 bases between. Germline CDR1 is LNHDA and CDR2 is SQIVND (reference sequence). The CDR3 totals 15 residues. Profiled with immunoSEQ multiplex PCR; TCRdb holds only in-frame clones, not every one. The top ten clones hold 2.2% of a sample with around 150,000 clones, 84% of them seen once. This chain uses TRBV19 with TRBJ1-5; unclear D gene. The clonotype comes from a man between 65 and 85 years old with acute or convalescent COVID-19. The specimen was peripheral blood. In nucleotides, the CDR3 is TGTGCCAGTAGTATAGGGACGGGGAACAATCAGCCCCAGCATTTT. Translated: CASSIGTGNNQPQHF.